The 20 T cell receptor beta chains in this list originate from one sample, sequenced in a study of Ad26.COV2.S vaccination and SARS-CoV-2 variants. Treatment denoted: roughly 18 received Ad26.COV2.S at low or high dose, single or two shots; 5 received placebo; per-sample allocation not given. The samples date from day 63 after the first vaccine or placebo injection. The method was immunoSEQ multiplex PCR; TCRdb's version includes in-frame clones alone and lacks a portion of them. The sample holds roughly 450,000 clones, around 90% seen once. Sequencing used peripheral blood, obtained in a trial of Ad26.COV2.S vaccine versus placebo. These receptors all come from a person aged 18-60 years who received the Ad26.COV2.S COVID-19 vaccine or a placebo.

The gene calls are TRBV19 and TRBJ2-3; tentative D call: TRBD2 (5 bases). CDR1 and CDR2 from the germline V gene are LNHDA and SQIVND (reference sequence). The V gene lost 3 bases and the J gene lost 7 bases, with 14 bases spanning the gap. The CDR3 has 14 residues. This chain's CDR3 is CASSIPGPGNTQYF. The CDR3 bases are TGTGCCAGTAGTATCCCCGGACCGGGGAATACGCAGTATTTT.

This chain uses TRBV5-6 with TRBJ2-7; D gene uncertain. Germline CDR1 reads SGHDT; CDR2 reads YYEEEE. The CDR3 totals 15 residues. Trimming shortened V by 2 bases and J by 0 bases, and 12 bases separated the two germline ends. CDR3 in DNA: TGTGCCAGCAGCTTTCCGCGGTTTAGCTCCTACGAGCAGTACTTC. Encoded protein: CASSFPRFSSYEQYF.

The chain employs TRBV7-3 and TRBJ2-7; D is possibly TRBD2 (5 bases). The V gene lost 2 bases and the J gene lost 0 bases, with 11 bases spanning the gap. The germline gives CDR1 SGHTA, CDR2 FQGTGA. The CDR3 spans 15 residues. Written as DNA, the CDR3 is TGTGCCAGCAGCTTAGAGGGCGGGCCCTCCTACGAGCAGTACTTC. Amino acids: CASSLEGGPSYEQYF.

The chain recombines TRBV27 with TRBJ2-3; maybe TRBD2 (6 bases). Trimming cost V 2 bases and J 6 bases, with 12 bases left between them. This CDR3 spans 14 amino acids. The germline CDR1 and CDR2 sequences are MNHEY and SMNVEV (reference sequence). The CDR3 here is CASSLNTEGDTQYF. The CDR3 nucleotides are TGTGCCAGCAGTTTAAACACGGAGGGTGATACGCAGTATTTT.

CDR3 residues: CASSLATGWYRYEQYF. Written as DNA, the CDR3 is TGTGCCAGCAGCTTAGCGACAGGGTGGTATCGCTACGAGCAGTACTTC. The V gene is TRBV7-9, the J gene TRBJ2-7; TRBD1 matches 7 bases. Germline V gene lookup returns CDR1 SEHNR and CDR2 FQNEAQ (reference sequence). The CDR3 is 16 amino acids. J was trimmed by 3 bases and V by 0 bases; bases with no gene match: 8.

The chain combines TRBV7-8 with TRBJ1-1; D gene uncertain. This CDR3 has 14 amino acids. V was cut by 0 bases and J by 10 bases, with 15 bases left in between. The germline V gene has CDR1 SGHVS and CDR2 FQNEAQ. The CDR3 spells CASSLAGAIGGAFF. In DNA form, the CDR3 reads TGTGCCAGCAGCTTAGCCGGCGCAATCGGCGGAGCTTTCTTT.

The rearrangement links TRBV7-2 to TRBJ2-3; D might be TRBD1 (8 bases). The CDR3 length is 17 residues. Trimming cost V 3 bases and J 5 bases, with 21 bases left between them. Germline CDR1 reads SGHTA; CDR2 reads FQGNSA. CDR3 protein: CASSFERGGQVKDTQYF. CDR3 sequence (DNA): TGTGCCAGCAGCTTTGAAAGGGGGGGACAGGTTAAAGATACGCAGTATTTT.

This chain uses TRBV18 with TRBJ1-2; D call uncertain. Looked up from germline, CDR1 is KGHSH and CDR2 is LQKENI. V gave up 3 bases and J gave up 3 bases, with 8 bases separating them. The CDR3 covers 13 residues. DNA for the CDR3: TGTGCCAGCTCACCCCGGGCGGACTATGGCTACACCTTC. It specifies CASSPRADYGYTF.

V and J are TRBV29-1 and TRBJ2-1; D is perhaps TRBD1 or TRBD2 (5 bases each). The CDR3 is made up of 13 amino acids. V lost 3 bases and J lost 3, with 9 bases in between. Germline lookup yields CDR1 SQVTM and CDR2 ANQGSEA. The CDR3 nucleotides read TGCAGCGTTGATGGGGGATACTACAATGAGCAGTTCTTC. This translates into CSVDGGYYNEQFF.

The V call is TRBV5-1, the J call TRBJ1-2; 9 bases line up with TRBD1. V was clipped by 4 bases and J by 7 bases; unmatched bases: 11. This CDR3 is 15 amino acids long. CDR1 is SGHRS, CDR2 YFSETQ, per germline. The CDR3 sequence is CASSTGGQGARGYTF. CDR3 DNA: TGCGCCAGCAGCACAGGGGGACAGGGCGCTCGTGGCTACACCTTC.

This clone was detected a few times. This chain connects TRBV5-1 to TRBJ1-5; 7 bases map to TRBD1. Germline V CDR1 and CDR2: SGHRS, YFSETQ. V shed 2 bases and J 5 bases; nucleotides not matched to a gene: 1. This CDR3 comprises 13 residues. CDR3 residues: CASSFDRDQPQHF. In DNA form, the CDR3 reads TGCGCCAGCAGCTTCGACAGGGATCAGCCCCAGCATTTT.

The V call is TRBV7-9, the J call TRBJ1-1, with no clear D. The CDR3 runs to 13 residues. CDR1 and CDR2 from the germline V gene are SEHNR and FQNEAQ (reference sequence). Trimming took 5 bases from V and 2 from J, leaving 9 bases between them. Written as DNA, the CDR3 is TGTGCCAGCAGCGCACGACCAAACACTGAAGCTTTCTTT. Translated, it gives CASSARPNTEAFF.

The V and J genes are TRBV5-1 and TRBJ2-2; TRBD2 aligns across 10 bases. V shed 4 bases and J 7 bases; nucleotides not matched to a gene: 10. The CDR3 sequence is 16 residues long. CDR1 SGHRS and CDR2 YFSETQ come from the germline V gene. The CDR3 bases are TGCGCCAGCAGCCCGCCGGCTAGCGGGAGCGGCGGGGAGCTGTTTTTT. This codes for CASSPPASGSGGELFF.

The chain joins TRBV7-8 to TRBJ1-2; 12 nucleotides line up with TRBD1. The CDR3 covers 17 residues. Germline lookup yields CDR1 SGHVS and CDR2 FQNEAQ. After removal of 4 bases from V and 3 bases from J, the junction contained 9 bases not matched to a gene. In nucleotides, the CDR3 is TGTGCCAGCAGCTCCCCCGGGACAGGGGGCTTGGACTATGGCTACACCTTC. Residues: CASSSPGTGGLDYGYTF. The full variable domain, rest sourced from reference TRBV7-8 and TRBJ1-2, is GAGVSQSPRYKVAKRGQDVALRCDPISGHVSLFWYQQALGQGPEFLTYFQNEAQLDKSGLPSDRFFAERPEGSVSTLKIQRTQQEDSAVYLCASSSPGTGGLDYGYTFGSGTRLTVV.

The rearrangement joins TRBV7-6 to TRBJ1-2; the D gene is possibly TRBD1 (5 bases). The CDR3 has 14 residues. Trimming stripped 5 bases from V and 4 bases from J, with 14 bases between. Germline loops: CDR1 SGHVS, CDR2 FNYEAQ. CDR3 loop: CASSPAGIGYGYTF. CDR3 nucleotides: TGTGCCAGCAGCCCCGCAGGGATAGGCTATGGCTACACCTTC.

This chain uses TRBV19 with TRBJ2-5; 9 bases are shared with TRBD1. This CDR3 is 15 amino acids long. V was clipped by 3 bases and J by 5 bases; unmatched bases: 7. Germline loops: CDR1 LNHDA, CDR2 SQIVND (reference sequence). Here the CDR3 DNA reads TGTGCCAGTAGTATGACGAACAGGGGGCGGGAGACCCAGTACTTC. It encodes CASSMTNRGRETQYF.

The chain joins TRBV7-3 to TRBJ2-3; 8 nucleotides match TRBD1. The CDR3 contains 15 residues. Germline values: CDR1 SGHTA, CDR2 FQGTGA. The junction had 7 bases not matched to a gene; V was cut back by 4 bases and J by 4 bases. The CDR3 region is CASSSRTGSADTQYF. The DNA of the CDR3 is TGTGCCAGCAGCTCGCGGACAGGGAGCGCAGATACGCAGTATTTT.

CDR3 region: CASRADGKNYEQYF. CDR3 nucleotides: TGTGCCAGCAGGGCCGACGGGAAGAACTACGAGCAGTACTTC. The chain links TRBV6-5 to TRBJ2-7, with a tentative D call TRBD2 (5 bases). Trimming removed 6 bases at V and 3 bases at J, with 15 bases between. CDR3 size: 14 residues. Germline V gene data show CDR1 as MNHEY and CDR2 as SVGAGI.

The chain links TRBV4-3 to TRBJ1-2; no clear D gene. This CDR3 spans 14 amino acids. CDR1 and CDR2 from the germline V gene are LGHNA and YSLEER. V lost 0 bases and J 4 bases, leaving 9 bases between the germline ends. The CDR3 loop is CASSQERSRYGYTF. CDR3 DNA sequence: TGCGCCAGCAGCCAAGAACGCAGCCGCTATGGCTACACCTTC.

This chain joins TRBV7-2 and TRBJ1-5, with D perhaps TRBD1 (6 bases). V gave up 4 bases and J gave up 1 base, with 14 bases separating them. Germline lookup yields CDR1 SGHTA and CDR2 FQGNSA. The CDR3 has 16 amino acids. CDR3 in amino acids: CASSSPAGVSNQPQHF. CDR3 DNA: TGTGCCAGCAGCTCCCCTGCAGGGGTAAGCAATCAGCCCCAGCATTTT.